These 8 T cell receptor beta chains originate from one sample sequenced in a study of blood T cell repertoires in COVID-19. Some clones are missing from TCRdb's copy, which holds only in-frame ones; the method was immunoSEQ multiplex PCR. The data show approximately 82,000 clones, more than 70% seen once. Sequencing was done on a sample of peripheral blood. These receptors were obtained from a woman aged 60 to 75 with acute or convalescent COVID-19.

V is TRBV2 and J is TRBJ2-1; the D gene is possibly TRBD2 (5 bases). The CDR3 runs 13 residues. CDR1 and CDR2 from the germline V gene are SNHLY and FYNNEI. V was shortened by 1 base and J by 9 bases, with 10 bases between the two germline ends. Written as DNA, the CDR3 is TGTGCCAGCAGTGAAGGGAGGCAGTTTGAGCAGTTCTTC. Translated: CASSEGRQFEQFF.

The J gene is TRBJ2-7, the V gene TRBV5-1; TRBD1 is a possible D gene (6 bases). V was cut by 3 bases and J by 7 bases, with 17 bases left in between. There are 14 residues in the CDR3. CDR1 is SGHRS and CDR2 is YFSETQ in the germline V gene. CDR3 nucleotide sequence: TGCGCCAGCAGCTCACAGGGCCCGCGAGGAGAGCAGTACTTC. Translated: CASSSQGPRGEQYF.

The rearrangement uses TRBV20-1 and TRBJ2-3; no clear D gene. There are 15 residues in the CDR3. The V end was cut by 3 bases, the J end by 2 bases, with 15 bases between. Per the germline V gene, CDR1 is DFQATT and CDR2 is SNEGSKA (reference sequence). The CDR3 DNA sequence: TGCAGTGCTAGTGACACTTCCACTTACACAGATACGCAGTATTTT. Its protein product is CSASDTSTYTDTQYF.

This clone was counted once. This rearrangement joins TRBV27 to TRBJ2-1; D is perhaps TRBD2 (6 bases). The CDR3 is 14 amino acids. Trimming took off 5 bases at V and 8 bases at J, with 16 bases between the two ends. CDR1 is MNHEY, CDR2 SMNVEV, per germline (reference sequence). The CDR3 reads CASSPHRTSHEQFF. The CDR3 nucleotides are TGTGCCAGCAGTCCCCACCGTACTAGCCATGAGCAGTTCTTC.

The chain recombines TRBV5-1 with TRBJ2-3, with TRBD2 as a possible D gene (6 bases). Germline V lookup: CDR1 SGHRS, CDR2 YFSETQ. This CDR3 comprises 13 residues. The germline V and J ends were trimmed by 4 bases and 10 bases, with 16 bases remaining between them. The CDR3 DNA is TGCGCCAGCAGCGTCGGGGAGGAGATGGCGCAGTATTTT. It encodes CASSVGEEMAQYF. The full variable domain, in which reference TRBV5-1 and TRBJ2-3 provide the parts outside the CDR3, is KAGVTQTPRYLIKTRGQQVTLSCSPISGHRSVSWYQQTPGQGLQFLFEYFSETQRNKGNFPGRFSGRQFSNSRSEMNVSTLELGDSALYLCASSVGEEMAQYFGPGTRLTVL.

The rearrangement joins TRBV2 to TRBJ1-1; 11 nucleotides align to TRBD1. V shed 6 bases and J 4 bases; nucleotides not matched to a gene: 4. In germline, CDR1 is SNHLY, CDR2 FYNNEI. This CDR3 contains 14 residues. CDR3 protein: CASSKDRGLTEAFF. The CDR3 nucleotides read TGTGCCAGCAGCAAGGACAGGGGGCTCACTGAAGCTTTCTTT.

V gene TRBV3-1 (or the pseudogene TRBV3-2) combines with J gene TRBJ2-5; 10 bases are shared with TRBD2. V was clipped by 4 bases and J by 2 bases; unmatched bases: 19. The germline gives CDR1 LGHDT, CDR2 YNNKEL (reference sequence). The CDR3 runs to 20 residues. CDR3 in amino acids: CASSRVYRTSGTWEQETQYF. The CDR3 bases are TGTGCCAGCAGCCGAGTTTACCGGACTAGCGGCACGTGGGAACAAGAGACCCAGTACTTC.

The chain joins TRBV12-2 to TRBJ2-2; the table's D call of TRBD1 was not tested on the DNA. TRBV12-2 is a known pseudogene. The CDR3 loop spans 14 amino acids. CDR3 sequence (DNA): TGTGCAAGTCGCTGGACACCGAACACCGGGGAGCTGTTTTTT. The encoded protein is CASRWTPNTGELFF.